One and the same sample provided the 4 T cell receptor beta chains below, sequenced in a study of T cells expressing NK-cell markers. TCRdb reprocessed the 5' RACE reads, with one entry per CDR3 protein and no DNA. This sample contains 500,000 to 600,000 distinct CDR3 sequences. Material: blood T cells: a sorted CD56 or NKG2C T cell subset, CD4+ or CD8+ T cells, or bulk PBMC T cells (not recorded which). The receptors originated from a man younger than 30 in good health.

The CDR3: CATQMGHTGELFF. This sequence joins TRBV24-1 and TRBJ2-2; the TCRdb call, TRBD1, lacks DNA for checking. In germline, CDR1 is KGHDR, CDR2 SFDVKD. CDR3 length: 13 amino acids.

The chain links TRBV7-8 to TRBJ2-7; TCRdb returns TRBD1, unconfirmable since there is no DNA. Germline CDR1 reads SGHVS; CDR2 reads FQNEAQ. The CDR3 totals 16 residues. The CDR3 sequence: CASSLGWGQHLYEQYF.

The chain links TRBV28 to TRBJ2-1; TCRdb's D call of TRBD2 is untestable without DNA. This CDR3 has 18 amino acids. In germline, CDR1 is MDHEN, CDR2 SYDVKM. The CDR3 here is CASKGPTQNGDSYNEQFF. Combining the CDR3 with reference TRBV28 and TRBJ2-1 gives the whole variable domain DVKVTQSSRYLVKRTGEKVFLECVQDMDHENMFWYRQDPGLGLRLIYFSYDVKMKEKGDIPEGYSVSREKKERFSLILESASTNQTSMYLCASKGPTQNGDSYNEQFFGPGTRLTVL.

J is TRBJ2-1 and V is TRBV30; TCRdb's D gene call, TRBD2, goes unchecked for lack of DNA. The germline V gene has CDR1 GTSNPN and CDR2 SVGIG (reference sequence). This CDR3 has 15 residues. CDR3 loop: CAWSRPGLAGNEQFF.